A selection of T cell receptor beta chains follows, all from one sample in a study of OX40 agonist ivuxolimab in advanced cancers. Produced via immunoSEQ multiplex PCR; TCRdb's table is partial and in-frame only. Seen here are around 92,000 clones, approximately 84% observed once, and the top ten hold less than 3.5%. The sequencing used CD4+ or CD8+ T cells sorted from blood, collected in a trial of the OX40 agonist ivuxolimab. These receptor sequences come from an adult with an advanced solid tumor such as melanoma, head and neck, liver or kidney cancer. CDR3s include the opening cysteine and the closing phenylalanine or tryptophan. Fields, in order: J gene, V gene, D gene, clone size, CDR3 DNA, CDR3 protein. D genes are given only for firm matches. Clone size appears in some rows only: once, few, many, or a class for an expanded clone.

TRBJ2-2 | TRBV7-2 | . | . | TGTGCCAGCAGCTTGGGTCAGCCGAACACCGGGGAGCTGTTTTTT | CASSLGQPNTGELFF
TRBJ1-5 | TRBV30 | . | few | TGTGCCTGGAGTGGTTCTTGGGATGAGCCCCAGCATTTT | CAWSGSWDEPQHF
TRBJ1-2 | TRBV4-3 | . | . | TGCGCCAGCAGCCAATTCTTTGGACAGATTAACTATGGCTACACCTTC | CASSQFFGQINYGYTF
TRBJ1-4 | TRBV5-1 | . | . | TGCGCCAGCAGCTTGGGTTCCTCAGTCCCTAATGAAAAACTGTTTTTT | CASSLGSSVPNEKLFF
TRBJ2-3 | TRBV5-1 | TRBD1 | . | TGCGCCAGCAGCTTGGGGACAGGACCCACAGATACGCAGTATTTT | CASSLGTGPTDTQYF
TRBJ1-4 | TRBV19 | TRBD1 | . | TGTGCCAGCACTACGTGGGGAAGGGGGCCGGATGAAAAACTGTTTTTT | CASTTWGRGPDEKLFF
TRBJ1-4 | TRBV25-1 | TRBD1 | . | TGTGCCAGCAGTGAACCGGGACAGTTTAATGAAAAACTGTTTTTT | CASSEPGQFNEKLFF
TRBJ2-7 | TRBV5-5 | . | . | TGTGCCAGCAGCTTGGATGCAGGGTGGGCATCCTACGAGCAGTACTTC | CASSLDAGWASYEQYF
TRBJ1-2 | TRBV6-1 | . | . | TGTGCCAGCAGTCGCCGGGGCGTGGGGGATGGCTACACCTTC | CASSRRGVGDGYTF
TRBJ2-5 | TRBV19 | TRBD2 | . | TGTGCCAGTAGTCTTAGCGGGGGGGCCACGGAAGAGACCCAGTACTTC | CASSLSGGATEETQYF
TRBJ2-7 | TRBV21-1 | . | few | TGTGCCAGCAGCAAAGATGGGACGTCTCGACTCAAGAGCGAGCAGTACTTC | CASSKDGTSRLKSEQYF
TRBJ1-4 | TRBV28 | . | . | TGTGCCAGCAGTTCCGGGGGCCCAACTAATGAAAAACTGTTTTTT | CASSSGGPTNEKLFF